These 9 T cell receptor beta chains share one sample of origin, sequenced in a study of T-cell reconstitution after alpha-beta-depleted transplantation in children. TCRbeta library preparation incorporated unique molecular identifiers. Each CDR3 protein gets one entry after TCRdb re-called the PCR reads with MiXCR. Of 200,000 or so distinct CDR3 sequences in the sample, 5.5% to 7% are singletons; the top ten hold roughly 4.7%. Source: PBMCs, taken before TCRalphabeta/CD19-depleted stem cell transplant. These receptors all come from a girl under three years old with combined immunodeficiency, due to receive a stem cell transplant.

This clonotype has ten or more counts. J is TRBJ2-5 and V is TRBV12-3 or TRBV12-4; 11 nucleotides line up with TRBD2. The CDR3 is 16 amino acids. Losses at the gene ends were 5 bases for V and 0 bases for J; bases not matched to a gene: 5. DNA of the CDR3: TGTGCCAGCAGTGCAACTAGCGGGGGTTACCAAGAGACCCAGTACTTC. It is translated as CASSATSGGYQETQYF.

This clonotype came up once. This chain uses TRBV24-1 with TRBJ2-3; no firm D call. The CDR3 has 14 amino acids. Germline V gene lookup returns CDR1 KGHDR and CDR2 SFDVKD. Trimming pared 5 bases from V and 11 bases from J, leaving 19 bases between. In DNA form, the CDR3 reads TGTGCCACCAGTGGAAGCCCTTATCCAATGGGGCAGTATTTT. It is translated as CATSGSPYPMGQYF.

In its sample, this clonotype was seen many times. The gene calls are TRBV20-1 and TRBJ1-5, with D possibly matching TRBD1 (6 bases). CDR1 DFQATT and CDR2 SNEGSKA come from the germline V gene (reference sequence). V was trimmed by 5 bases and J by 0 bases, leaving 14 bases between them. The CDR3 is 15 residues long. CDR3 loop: CSASTGSYSNQPQHF. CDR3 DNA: TGCAGTGCTTCTACAGGGTCGTATAGCAATCAGCCCCAGCATTTT.

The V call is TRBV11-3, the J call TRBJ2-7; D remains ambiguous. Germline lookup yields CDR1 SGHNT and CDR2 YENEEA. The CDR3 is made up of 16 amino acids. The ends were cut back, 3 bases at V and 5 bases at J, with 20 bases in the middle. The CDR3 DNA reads TGTGCCAGCAGCTTGAGGAGATTAACTGGCGGTGACGAGCAGTACTTC. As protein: CASSLRRLTGGDEQYF.

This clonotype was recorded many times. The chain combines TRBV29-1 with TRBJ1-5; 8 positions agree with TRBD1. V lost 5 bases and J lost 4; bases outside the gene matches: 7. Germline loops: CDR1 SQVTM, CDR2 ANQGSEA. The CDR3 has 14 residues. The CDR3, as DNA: TGCAGCGTTACTACAGGGGGATGGAATCAGCCCCAGCATTTT. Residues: CSVTTGGWNQPQHF. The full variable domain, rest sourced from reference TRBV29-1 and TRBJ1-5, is SAVISQKPSRDICQRGTSLTIQCQVDSQVTMMFWYRQQPGQSLTLIATANQGSEATYESGFVIDKFPISRPNLTFSTLTVSNMSPEDSSIYLCSVTTGGWNQPQHFGDGTRLSIL.

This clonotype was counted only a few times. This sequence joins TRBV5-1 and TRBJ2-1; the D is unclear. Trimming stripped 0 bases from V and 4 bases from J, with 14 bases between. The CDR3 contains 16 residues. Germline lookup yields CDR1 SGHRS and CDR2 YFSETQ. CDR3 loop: CASSLGPGQGYNEQFF. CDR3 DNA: TGCGCCAGCAGCTTGGGACCGGGCCAAGGATACAATGAGCAGTTCTTC.

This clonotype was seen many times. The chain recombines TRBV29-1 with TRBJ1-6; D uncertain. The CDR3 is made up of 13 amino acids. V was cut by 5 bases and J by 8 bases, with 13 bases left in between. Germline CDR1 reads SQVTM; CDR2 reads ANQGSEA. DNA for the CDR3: TGCAGCGTTCTCGACGGCGGAGATTCACCCCTCCACTTT. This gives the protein CSVLDGGDSPLHF. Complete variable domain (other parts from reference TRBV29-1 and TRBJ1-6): SAVISQKPSRDICQRGTSLTIQCQVDSQVTMMFWYRQQPGQSLTLIATANQGSEATYESGFVIDKFPISRPNLTFSTLTVSNMSPEDSSIYLCSVLDGGDSPLHFGNGTRLTVT.

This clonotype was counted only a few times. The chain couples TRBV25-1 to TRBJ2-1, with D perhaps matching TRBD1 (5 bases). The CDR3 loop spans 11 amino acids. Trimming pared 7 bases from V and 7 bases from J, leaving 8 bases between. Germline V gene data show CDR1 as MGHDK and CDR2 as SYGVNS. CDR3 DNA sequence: TGTGCCAGCAACCCAGGGAATGAGCAGTTCTTC. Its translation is CASNPGNEQFF. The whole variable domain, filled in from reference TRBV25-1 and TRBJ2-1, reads EADIYQTPRYLVIGTGKKITLECSQTMGHDKMYWYQQDPGMELHLIHYSYGVNSTEKGDLSSESTVSRIRTEHFPLTLESARPSHTSQYLCASNPGNEQFFGPGTRLTVL.

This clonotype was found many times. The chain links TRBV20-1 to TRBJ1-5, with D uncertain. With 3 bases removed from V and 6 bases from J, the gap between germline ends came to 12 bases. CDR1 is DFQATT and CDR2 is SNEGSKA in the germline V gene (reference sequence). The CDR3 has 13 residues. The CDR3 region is CSARGGETQPQHF. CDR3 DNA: TGCAGTGCTAGGGGTGGGGAGACTCAGCCCCAGCATTTT.